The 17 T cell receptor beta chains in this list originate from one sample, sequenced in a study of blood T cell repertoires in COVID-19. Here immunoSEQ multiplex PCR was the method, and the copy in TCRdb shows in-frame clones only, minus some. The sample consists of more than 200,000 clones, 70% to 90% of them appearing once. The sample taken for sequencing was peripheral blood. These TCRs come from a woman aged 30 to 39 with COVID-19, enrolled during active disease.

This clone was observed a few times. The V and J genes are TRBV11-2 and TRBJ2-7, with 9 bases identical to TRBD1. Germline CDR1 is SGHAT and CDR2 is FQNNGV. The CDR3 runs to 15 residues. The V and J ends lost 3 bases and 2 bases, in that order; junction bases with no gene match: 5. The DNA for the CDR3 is TGTGCCAGCAGCTTGGGACAGGGAGACCCCTACGAGCAGTACGTC. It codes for CASSLGQGDPYEQYV.

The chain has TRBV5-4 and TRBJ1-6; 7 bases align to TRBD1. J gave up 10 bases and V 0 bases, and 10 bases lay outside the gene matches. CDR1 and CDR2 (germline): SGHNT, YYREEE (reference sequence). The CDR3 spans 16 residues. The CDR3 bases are TGTGCCAGCAGCTTGGGCGACAGGGTAGTATGGTCACCCCTCCACTTT. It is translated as CASSLGDRVVWSPLHF.

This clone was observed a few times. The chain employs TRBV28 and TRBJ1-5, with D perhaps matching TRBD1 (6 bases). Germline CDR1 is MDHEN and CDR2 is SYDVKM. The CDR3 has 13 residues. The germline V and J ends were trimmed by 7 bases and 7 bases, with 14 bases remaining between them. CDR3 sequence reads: CASKKAGAQPQHF. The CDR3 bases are TGTGCCAGCAAGAAGGCAGGGGCCCAGCCCCAGCATTTT.

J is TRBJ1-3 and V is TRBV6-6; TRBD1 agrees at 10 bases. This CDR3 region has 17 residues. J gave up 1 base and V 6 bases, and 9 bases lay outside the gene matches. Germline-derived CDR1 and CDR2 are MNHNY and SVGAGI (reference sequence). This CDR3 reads CASSRMTGGNSGNTIYF. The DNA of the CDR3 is TGTGCCAGCAGCCGAATGACAGGGGGCAATTCTGGAAACACCATATATTTT.

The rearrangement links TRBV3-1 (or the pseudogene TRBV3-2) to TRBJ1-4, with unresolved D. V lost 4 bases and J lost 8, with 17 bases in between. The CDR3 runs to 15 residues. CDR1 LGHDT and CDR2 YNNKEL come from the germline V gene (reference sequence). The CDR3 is CASSPPGGRWEKLFF. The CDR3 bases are TGTGCCAGCAGCCCCCCCGGTGGGAGGTGGGAAAAACTGTTTTTT.

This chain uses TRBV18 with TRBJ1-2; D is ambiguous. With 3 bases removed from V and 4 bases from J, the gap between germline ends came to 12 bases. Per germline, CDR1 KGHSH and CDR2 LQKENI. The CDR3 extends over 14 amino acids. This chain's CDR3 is CASSPGLSPYGYTF. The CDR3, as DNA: TGTGCCAGCTCACCGGGCCTTTCACCCTATGGCTACACCTTC.

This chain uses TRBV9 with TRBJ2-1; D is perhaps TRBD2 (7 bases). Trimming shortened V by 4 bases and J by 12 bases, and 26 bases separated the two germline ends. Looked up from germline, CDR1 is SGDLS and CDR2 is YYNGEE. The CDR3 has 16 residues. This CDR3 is CASSFRTGGGTIGQFF. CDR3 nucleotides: TGTGCCAGCAGCTTTCGGACGGGGGGAGGGACAATTGGGCAGTTCTTC.

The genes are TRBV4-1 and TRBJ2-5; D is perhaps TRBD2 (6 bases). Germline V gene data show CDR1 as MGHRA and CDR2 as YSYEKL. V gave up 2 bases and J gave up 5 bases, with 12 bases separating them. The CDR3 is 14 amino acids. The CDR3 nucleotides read TGCGCCAGCAGCCAACTCGGAGGGCGGGAGACCCAGTACTTC. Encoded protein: CASSQLGGRETQYF.

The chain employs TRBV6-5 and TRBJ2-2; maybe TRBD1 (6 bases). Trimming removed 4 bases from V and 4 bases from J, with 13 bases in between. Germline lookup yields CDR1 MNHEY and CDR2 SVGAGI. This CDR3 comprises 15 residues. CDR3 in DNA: TGTGCCAGCAGTTTAGGACAGAAATCCACCGGGGAGCTGTTTTTT. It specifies CASSLGQKSTGELFF.

The CDR3, as DNA: TGTGCCAGCAGCTTAGACAGGGGAGATACGCAGTATTTT. Its protein is CASSLDRGDTQYF. The gene calls are TRBV11-3 and TRBJ2-3; maybe TRBD1 (6 bases). Germline V CDR1 and CDR2: SGHNT, YENEEA. This CDR3 region has 13 residues. V lost 0 bases and J 5 bases, leaving 6 bases between the germline ends.

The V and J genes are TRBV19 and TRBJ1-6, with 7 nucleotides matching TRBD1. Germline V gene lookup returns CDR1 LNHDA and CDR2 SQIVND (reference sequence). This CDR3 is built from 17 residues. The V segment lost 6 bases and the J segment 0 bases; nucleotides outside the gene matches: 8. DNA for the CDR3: TGTGCCAGTAGGATCGGGACAGCGAACTCCTATAATTCACCCCTCCACTTT. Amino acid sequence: CASRIGTANSYNSPLHF.

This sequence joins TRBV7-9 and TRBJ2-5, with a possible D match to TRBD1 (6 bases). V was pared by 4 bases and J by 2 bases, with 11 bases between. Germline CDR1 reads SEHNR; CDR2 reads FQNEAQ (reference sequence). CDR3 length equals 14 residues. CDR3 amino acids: CASSSTGIQETQYF. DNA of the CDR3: TGTGCCAGCAGCTCCACAGGGATTCAAGAGACCCAGTACTTC.

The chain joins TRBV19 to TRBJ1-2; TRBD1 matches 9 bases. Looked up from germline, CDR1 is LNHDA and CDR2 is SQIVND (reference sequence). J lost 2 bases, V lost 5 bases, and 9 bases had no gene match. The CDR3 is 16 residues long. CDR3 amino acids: CASSFAGTGPNYGYTF. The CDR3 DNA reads TGTGCCAGTAGTTTCGCCGGGACAGGGCCCAACTATGGCTACACCTTC.

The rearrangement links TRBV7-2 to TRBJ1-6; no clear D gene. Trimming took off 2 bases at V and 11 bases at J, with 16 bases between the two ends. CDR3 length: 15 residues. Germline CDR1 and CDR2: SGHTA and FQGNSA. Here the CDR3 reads CASSLMGRDMTPLHF. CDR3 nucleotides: TGTGCCAGCAGCTTAATGGGGAGGGATATGACACCCCTCCACTTT.

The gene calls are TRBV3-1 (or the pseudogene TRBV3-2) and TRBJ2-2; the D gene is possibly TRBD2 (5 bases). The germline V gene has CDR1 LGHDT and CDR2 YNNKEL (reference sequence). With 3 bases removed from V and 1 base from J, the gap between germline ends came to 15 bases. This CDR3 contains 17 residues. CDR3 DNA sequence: TGTGCCAGCAGCCATGCCCCGCGCGAGGGGAACACCGGGGAGCTGTTTTTT. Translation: CASSHAPREGNTGELFF.

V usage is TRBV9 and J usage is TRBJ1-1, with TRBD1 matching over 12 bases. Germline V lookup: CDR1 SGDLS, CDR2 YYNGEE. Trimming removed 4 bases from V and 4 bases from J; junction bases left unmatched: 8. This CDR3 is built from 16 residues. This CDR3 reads CASSYGGQGALTEAFF. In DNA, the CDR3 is TGTGCCAGCAGCTATGGGGGACAGGGGGCTCTCACTGAAGCTTTCTTT.

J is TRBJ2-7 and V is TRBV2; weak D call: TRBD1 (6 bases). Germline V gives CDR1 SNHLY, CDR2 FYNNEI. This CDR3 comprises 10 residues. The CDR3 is CASGEYEQYV. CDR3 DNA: TGTGCTTCAGGGGAGTACGAGCAGTACGTC.